This entry features one T cell receptor (beta chain) sequence. Its antigen is as yet unknown. The data belong to a study of cytotoxic CD8 clonotypes in ibrutinib-treated CLL. Study summary: Across the patients, 10 to 11 were relapsed/refractory, roughly 15 treatment-naive and 17 to 18 IGHV unmutated. An average of about 250,000 productive templates and roughly 94,000 productive rearrangements was obtained per sample.

Study-level points and caveats: Stable or contracted on treatment, public clonotypes were also uncommon.

Sequencing sought depths of 1 in 200,000 to 1 in 1 million T cells. Some clones are missing from TCRdb's copy, which holds only in-frame ones; the method was immunoSEQ multiplex PCR. Counted here are tens of thousands of clones, roughly two thirds occurring once; the ten biggest clones make up approximately 15%. The CDR3 loop spans 15 amino acids. Germline loops: CDR1 LNHDA, CDR2 SQIVND (reference sequence). V lost 1 base and J lost 4, with 10 bases in between. The sample was PBMCs, taken after 12 months of ibrutinib treatment. The source of this sequence is a human donor with chronic lymphocytic leukemia. The J gene is TRBJ1-4, the V gene TRBV19; D is perhaps TRBD1 (5 bases). CDR3 bases: TGTGCCAGTAGTATAGGGGGCCTCGGTAATGAAAAACTGTTTTTT. Translated, it gives CASSIGGLGNEKLFF.